The T cell receptor beta chain under discussion was sequenced for a study of CD8 T cells in ankylosing spondylitis. J gave up 0 bases and V 5 bases, and 13 bases lay outside the gene matches. The CDR3 extends over 17 amino acids. Germline values: CDR1 DFQATT, CDR2 SNEGSKA (reference sequence). In the case of this clonotype: The antigen is unknown.

Findings and caveats of the study: Among TCR beta sequences, a motif of under ten highly homologous variants appeared characteristic of ankylosing spondylitis blood.

MiXCR, applied by TCRdb to the 5' RACE reads, yields one record per CDR3 protein. The sample lists 650,000 to 800,000 distinct CDR3 sequences; around 20% were seen once. The chain couples TRBV20-1 to TRBJ2-3, with 8 bases aligning to TRBD2. Sequences were obtained from blood, either unsorted or a sorted T cell fraction (not recorded which). The sequence came from a male donor with ankylosing spondylitis. The CDR3 coding sequence is TGCAGTGCTGTACATAGCGGGACCTCGACTAGCACAGATACGCAGTATTTT. Encoded protein: CSAVHSGTSTSTDTQYF.